This TCR beta chain was profiled in a study of CD8+ T cells in alopecia areata (dated by TCRdb to the late 2010s). For the wider study: Treated patients were enrolled in an open-label pilot trial of oral tofacitinib at 5 to 10 mg twice daily for moderate-to-severe alopecia areata. Tofacitinib was given for 6 to 18 months, followed by 6 months of follow-up off drug to assess delayed response and recurrence. For the treated patients, the SALT score, which quantifies what percentage of scalp surface area is affected, served as the measure of disease severity. The study used high-throughput TCRbeta sequencing to examine T cell clonal expansion in alopecia areata, in both the C3H/HeJ mouse model and human patients. On the human side, TCRbeta sequencing was run on scalp tissue and on sorted CD4+ and CD8+ peripheral blood T cells from healthy controls and from alopecia areata patients with either patchy or totalis/universalis disease. Biopsies were taken from tofacitinib-treated patients at baseline and at 4 and 24 weeks of treatment, and a later scalp biopsy was taken in several of the tofacitinib-treated patients. Scalp clonality was compared among normal scalp (n=4), patchy alopecia areata scalp (n=8), and alopecia totalis/universalis scalp (n=8). RNA came from the PAXgene miRNA kit for fixed scalp, the miRNeasy kit for PBMCs, and the RNeasy kit for mouse skin. Amplification of TCRbeta CDR3 regions was done by immunoSEQ multiplex PCR using 35 Vbeta forward primers and 13 Jbeta reverse primers.

The CDR3, from cysteine to phenylalanine, totals 14 residues. The read is trimmed to its CDR3 DNA, 42 bases read in frame from base 1. Trimming takes 5 bases from V and 4 bases from J, and the germline ends sit 15 bases apart. The germline V gene provides CDR1 LGHNA and CDR2 YNFKEQ. Interpreted using the paper, the time point label stands for: around 22 weeks on oral tofacitinib. The sample's treatment or condition, from its label and the paper: oral pan-JAK inhibitor, 5-10 mg twice daily. From alopecia areata patients, peripheral blood was collected along with lesional scalp punch biopsies. After PBMCs were isolated by density centrifugation and stained for CD3, CD4 and CD8, a FACSAria was used to sort CD4+ and CD8+ T cells. Turning to this clone: Its antigen has not been determined. No per-base quality is available; no much larger clone lies one base away.

General conclusions and limits of the study: Scalp TCR repertoire analysis is complicated because resident alphabeta T cells in normal human skin are also sequenced, whereas mouse skin is dominated by gammadelta T cells. During tofacitinib treatment, many expanded lesional clones stuck around in both scalp and blood, and this persistence may partly explain why relapse happens after treatment is stopped. Scalp clonality and the number of expanded CD8+ clones among the top 100 scalp clones were significantly decreased by tofacitinib. Compared with normal scalp, lesional scalp, particularly in alopecia totalis/universalis, had higher clonality and more expanded CD8+ clones, which suggests antigenic drive. Shared TCR sequences between patients were less evident than in mice, which may be partly attributable to HLA diversity in the patient population. The treated cohort was small, with a single nonresponder, so links between baseline CD8+ expansion and response need larger studies.

The library was made by the immunoSEQ multiplex PCR assay. RNA was extracted from all samples and reverse transcribed into cDNA, which served as template for TCR sequencing. SuperScript III was used for first-strand cDNA synthesis, primed with a 2:1 mix of oligo-dT and random hexamers. A synthetic immune receptor repertoire was used to measure amplification bias, and any remaining bias was corrected computationally. On the study's bioinformatics: Raw reads were preprocessed for error removal, and CDR3 was defined according to IMGT conventions as running from the conserved cysteine to phenylalanine. To get clonality, Shannon entropy was normalized by log2 of the number of productive unique TCRs and the result was subtracted from 1. Scalp TCRbeta sequences were cross-referenced with sorted blood CD4 and CD8 repertoires so that the CD4 or CD8 identity of scalp clones could be inferred. TCRdb carries this immuneACCESS record with in-frame sequences only. Its versions omit some clonotypes, under half of them owing to an unresolved V gene in the studies checked, with the rest unexplained. The V and J calls and clone size are taken from that table; D and trimming were inferred from the DNA. The sample data list about 42,000 clones, and 80% to 95% of these were observed just once. The ten largest clones add up to under 20% of the sample.

The sequence derives from a human donor with alopecia areata. The material was CD8+ T cells sorted from blood, obtained at week 24, from a patient treated with tofacitinib. Recombination linked TRBV4-2 to TRBJ2-7; no D gene can be assigned with confidence. The CDR3 loop reads CASSALGRKYEQYF. The base sequence is TGTGCCAGCAGCGCGCTGGGCAGAAAATACGAGCAGTACTTC.